A single sample gave rise to the 27 T cell receptor beta chains below, sequenced in a study of post-analysis software for immune sequencing data. Study-wide points: In patients, a few TRBV segments were more frequent than in controls, with TRBV5-6, TRBV5-1 and TRBV20-1 among them.

Their target antigens are unknown. Tagging with unique molecular identifiers was a feature of the TCR beta cDNA libraries. TCRdb used MiXCR to reprocess the PCR reads, holding one entry per CDR3 protein. The profile shows roughly 800,000 distinct CDR3 sequences, around 50% of them singletons. The sample was blood. The receptors shown here come from a girl aged 5-17 years with multiple sclerosis.

The chain uses TRBV24-1 and TRBJ2-2; 7 nucleotides align to TRBD1. V lost 9 bases to trimming and J lost 2 bases; unmatched junction nucleotides: 2. Germline V gene lookup returns CDR1 KGHDR and CDR2 SFDVKD. This CDR3 is 13 amino acids long. The CDR3, as DNA: TGTGCCACCCGGGACAGAAACACCGGGGAGCTGTTTTTT. Translation gives CATRDRNTGELFF.

The chain is built from TRBV7-8 and TRBJ1-2, with D perhaps TRBD1 (5 bases). The V gene lost 2 bases and the J gene lost 2 bases, with 9 bases spanning the gap. Germline lookup yields CDR1 SGHVS and CDR2 FQNEAQ. The length of the CDR3 is 14 residues. CDR3 loop: CASSLSHRNYGYTF. In DNA, the CDR3 is TGTGCCAGCAGCTTATCCCACAGGAACTATGGCTACACCTTC.

V is TRBV10-3 and J is TRBJ2-5; 10 bases match TRBD1. TRBJ2-7 explains the end of the DNA better; the J call may be wrong. There are 13 residues in the CDR3. Germline V lookup: CDR1 ENHRY, CDR2 SYGVKD. CDR3 residues: CAIRIGQGDEQYF. CDR3 bases: TGTGCCATCAGAATCGGACAGGGGGACGAGCAGTACTTC.

The chain carries TRBV12-5 and TRBJ2-7, with TRBD2 identical over 10 bases. CDR1 is LGHNT and CDR2 is FRNRAP in the germline V gene. After removal of 6 bases from V and 5 bases from J, the junction contained 10 bases not matched to a gene. The CDR3 loop spans 15 amino acids. This chain's CDR3 is CASGPGAGGIHEQYF. For the CDR3, the DNA is TGTGCTAGTGGACCCGGAGCGGGGGGGATCCACGAGCAGTACTTC.

On this clonotype itself: The junction shows a germline mismatch at one end, possibly a read error. V is TRBV7-8 and J is TRBJ1-6, with D tentatively TRBD1 (6 bases). The germline V gene encodes CDR1 SGHVS and CDR2 FQNEAQ. The CDR3 totals 14 residues. The CDR3 bases are TGTGCCAGCAGCCGTGACAGGAGTAATTCGCCCCTCCACTTT. It codes for CASSRDRSNSPLHF.

Here the CDR3 DNA reads TGTGCCAGCAAGGGGACTGGCATCGGGACCGGGGAGCTGTTTTTT. It translates to CASKGTGIGTGELFF. The chain links TRBV6-6 to TRBJ2-2; maybe TRBD2 (6 bases). The CDR3 consists of 15 residues. V shed 7 bases and J shed 5 bases, with 17 bases lying between them. Germline-derived CDR1 and CDR2 are MNHNY and SVGAGI (reference sequence).

This clonotype was observed a handful of times. The V and J genes are TRBV10-3 and TRBJ1-1; D ambiguous. The CDR3 sequence is 12 residues long. Germline CDR1 is ENHRY and CDR2 is SYGVKD. The ends were cut back, 4 bases at V and 3 bases at J, with 6 bases in the middle. CDR3 loop: CAISGGDTEAFF. CDR3 bases: TGTGCCATCAGTGGCGGTGACACTGAAGCTTTCTTT.

This clonotype was detected only once. V is TRBV29-1 and J is TRBJ2-4; no reliable D call. The J call may not be correct, given that the DNA end is closer to TRBJ2-7. This CDR3 spans 13 amino acids. CDR1 and CDR2 (germline): SQVTM, ANQGSEA. CDR3 in amino acids: CSVESGLSYEQYF. In DNA, the CDR3 is TGCAGCGTTGAGTCCGGGTTGTCCTACGAGCAGTACTTC.

The chain links TRBV29-1 to TRBJ2-5; D remains unclear. Germline-derived CDR1 and CDR2 are SQVTM and ANQGSEA. This CDR3 spans 11 amino acids. The V end was cut by 4 bases, the J end by 4 bases, with 7 bases between. This CDR3 is CSVVSRETQYF. The CDR3 nucleotides are TGCAGCGTTGTATCTCGAGAGACCCAGTACTTC.

The V call is TRBV10-3, the J call TRBJ1-2; D unresolved. The CDR3 length is 15 residues. V lost 3 bases and J 1 base, leaving 12 bases between the germline ends. Germline CDR1 is ENHRY and CDR2 is SYGVKD. Written as DNA, the CDR3 is TGTGCCATCAGTGATACGAGGAGACTTAACTATGGCTACACCTTC. As protein: CAISDTRRLNYGYTF.

This clonotype has just a few counts. The chain employs TRBV20-1 and TRBJ2-7, with 7 bases matching TRBD1. Germline V gene lookup returns CDR1 DFQATT and CDR2 SNEGSKA (reference sequence). J lost 4 bases, V lost 0 bases, and 6 bases had no gene match. The CDR3 length is 14 residues. CDR3 loop: CSARDRQGVYEQYF. DNA of the CDR3: TGCAGTGCTAGAGATCGGCAGGGGGTTTACGAGCAGTACTTC.

The chain couples TRBV20-1 to TRBJ2-7; 8 nucleotides agree with TRBD1. The CDR3 spans 15 residues. V dropped 3 bases and J dropped 2; count of bases not matched to a gene: 9. Germline-derived CDR1 and CDR2 are DFQATT and SNEGSKA (reference sequence). CDR3 loop: CSASGPGTGTYEQYF. CDR3 sequence (DNA): TGCAGTGCTAGCGGGCCCGGGACAGGAACCTACGAGCAGTACTTC.

The chain is built from TRBV20-1 and TRBJ1-5, with D uncertain. CDR1 and CDR2 from the germline V gene are DFQATT and SNEGSKA (reference sequence). The V end lost 5 bases, the J end lost 6 bases, and 14 bases lay between the germline ends. This CDR3 comprises 13 residues. CDR3 sequence: CSAADQKGQPQHF. The CDR3 nucleotides read TGCAGTGCTGCTGACCAAAAAGGTCAGCCCCAGCATTTT.

The J gene is TRBJ2-5, the V gene TRBV7-9; the D is unclear. There are 15 residues in the CDR3. Trimming pared 1 base from V and 3 bases from J, leaving 12 bases between. Germline CDR1 SEHNR, CDR2 FQNEAQ (reference sequence). The CDR3 bases are TGTGCCAGCAGCTTAGGTGCCGGGTTCGAAGAGACCCAGTACTTC. This translates into CASSLGAGFEETQYF. The whole variable domain, remainder taken from reference TRBV7-9 and TRBJ2-5, is DTGVSQNPRHKITKRGQNVTFRCDPISEHNRLYWYRQTLGQGPEFLTYFQNEAQLEKSRLLSDRFSAERPKGSFSTLEIQRTEQGDSAMYLCASSLGAGFEETQYFGPGTRLLVL.

The chain joins TRBV20-1 to TRBJ1-2; 10 nucleotides match TRBD1. V was pared by 6 bases and J by 2 bases, with 18 bases of the junction left unmatched. The CDR3 loop spans 18 amino acids. Germline CDR1 is DFQATT and CDR2 is SNEGSKA (reference sequence). DNA of the CDR3: TGCAGTGCCCCTCTCGAGGGAACCCGGGACAGGGGAAACTATGGCTACACCTTC. This codes for CSAPLEGTRDRGNYGYTF.

The gene calls are TRBV5-1 and TRBJ2-3, with D possibly matching TRBD2 (6 bases). Germline assignment: CDR1 SGHRS and CDR2 YFSETQ. The ends were cut back, 4 bases at V and 2 bases at J, with 14 bases in the middle. The CDR3 runs 15 residues. The CDR3 spells CASSPYSGDTDTQYF. The CDR3, as DNA: TGCGCCAGCAGCCCTTATAGCGGCGACACAGATACGCAGTATTTT.

This clonotype was observed a few times. V is TRBV3-1 and J is TRBJ2-7; a possible D gene is TRBD2 (5 bases). There are 16 residues in the CDR3. V lost 3 bases and J lost 2, with 17 bases in between. Germline lookup yields CDR1 LGHDT and CDR2 YNNKEL (reference sequence). CDR3 coding DNA: TGTGCCAGCAGCCAGACTTTGAGGGTCGGTACCTACGAGCAGTACTTC. Amino acid sequence: CASSQTLRVGTYEQYF.

This clonotype has only a few counts. This sequence joins TRBV7-2 and TRBJ2-6; the match to TRBD2 covers 14 bases. The CDR3 totals 20 residues. Per the germline V gene, CDR1 is SGHTA and CDR2 is FQGNSA. The V gene end was trimmed by 4 bases and the J gene end by 0 bases; junction bases not matched to a gene: 8. CDR3: CASSSRPGLAGVSGANVLTF. In DNA form, the CDR3 reads TGTGCCAGCAGCTCACGACCGGGACTAGCGGGAGTCTCTGGGGCCAACGTCCTGACTTTC. Full variable domain (rest looked up from reference TRBV7-2 and TRBJ2-6): GAGVSQSPSNKVTEKGKDVELRCDPISGHTALYWYRQSLGQGLEFLIYFQGNSAPDKSGLPSDRFSAERTGGSVSTLTIQRTQQEDSAVYLCASSSRPGLAGVSGANVLTFGAGSRLTVL.

V usage is TRBV29-1 and J usage is TRBJ2-7; TRBD2 aligns across 10 bases. J gave up 7 bases and V 4 bases, and 7 bases lay outside the gene matches. The CDR3 totals 13 residues. CDR1 SQVTM and CDR2 ANQGSEA come from the germline V gene. The CDR3 DNA reads as TGCAGCGTTGGGCTAGCGGGAGCGGGAGAGCAGTACTTC. This gives the protein CSVGLAGAGEQYF.

V gene TRBV6-6 combines with J gene TRBJ2-1, with D perhaps matching TRBD1 (5 bases). Trimming pared 4 bases from V and 5 bases from J, leaving 12 bases between. The germline V gene encodes CDR1 MNHNY and CDR2 SVGAGI (reference sequence). The CDR3 extends over 14 amino acids. CDR3 loop: CASSSTGINNEQFF. DNA of the CDR3: TGTGCCAGCAGTTCAACAGGAATAAACAATGAGCAGTTCTTC.

V is TRBV12-3 or TRBV12-4 and J is TRBJ1-1; no firm D call. Trimming cost V 4 bases and J 0 bases, with 6 bases left between them. The CDR3 has 13 amino acids. The CDR3 nucleotides read TGTGCCAGCAGTTCGAAAGTGAACACTGAAGCTTTCTTT. It translates to CASSSKVNTEAFF.

V and J are TRBV7-8 and TRBJ1-2; D gene ambiguous. Trimming took off 5 bases at V and 5 bases at J, with 18 bases between the two ends. Germline loops: CDR1 SGHVS, CDR2 FQNEAQ. The CDR3 consists of 15 residues. The CDR3 region has the DNA TGTGCCAGCAGCCCGGACCCCATAGCTAGATATGGCTACACCTTC. Translating it yields CASSPDPIARYGYTF.

This sequence joins TRBV2 and TRBJ2-7, with 8 bases that match TRBD1. The germline gives CDR1 SNHLY, CDR2 FYNNEI. CDR3 size: 15 residues. Losses at the gene ends were 6 bases for V and 3 bases for J; bases not matched to a gene: 10. This chain's CDR3 is CASRGDRGAFYEQYF. The DNA for the CDR3 is TGTGCCAGCAGAGGAGACAGGGGCGCTTTCTACGAGCAGTACTTC.

The chain carries TRBV10-3 and TRBJ2-1, with D maybe TRBD2 (5 bases). Germline-derived CDR1 and CDR2 are ENHRY and SYGVKD. With 4 bases removed from V and 7 bases from J, the gap between germline ends came to 17 bases. This CDR3 has 15 residues. The CDR3 DNA is TGTGCCATCAGTGGATTCGGCGGAACGGGGAATGAGCAGTTCTTC. Protein sequence: CAISGFGGTGNEQFF.

The chain uses TRBV10-3 and TRBJ2-7, with TRBD2 matching 8 bases. With 6 bases clipped from V and 2 bases from J, the junction kept 6 bases outside the gene matches. The V gene's germline CDR1 is ENHRY and CDR2 SYGVKD. The CDR3 length is 14 residues. In nucleotides, the CDR3 is TGTGCCATCAGCTTAGCGGGACAAACCTACGAGCAGTACTTC. Translated: CAISLAGQTYEQYF.

This clonotype was observed a few times. The rearrangement uses TRBV5-5 and TRBJ2-7; maybe TRBD1 (6 bases). CDR3 length: 14 residues. Germline V gene data show CDR1 as SGHKS and CDR2 as YYEKEE (reference sequence). V lost 1 base, J lost 4 bases, and 12 bases lay in between. The CDR3 protein is CASSLLRGIYEQYF. CDR3 nucleotide sequence: TGTGCCAGCAGCTTGCTGAGGGGGATTTACGAGCAGTACTTC.

This clonotype was recorded once. The genes are TRBV5-1 and TRBJ2-5, with TRBD2 as a possible D gene (6 bases). V gave up 0 bases and J gave up 3 bases, with 9 bases separating them. The CDR3 extends over 14 amino acids. Germline-derived CDR1 and CDR2 are SGHRS and YFSETQ. Written as DNA, the CDR3 is TGCGCCAGCAGCTTGGTTGGGGAGGAAGAGACCCAGTACTTC. Translating gives CASSLVGEEETQYF. The full variable domain, rest sourced from reference TRBV5-1 and TRBJ2-5, is KAGVTQTPRYLIKTRGQQVTLSCSPISGHRSVSWYQQTPGQGLQFLFEYFSETQRNKGNFPGRFSGRQFSNSRSEMNVSTLELGDSALYLCASSLVGEEETQYFGPGTRLLVL.